Below, 15 T cell receptor beta chains from the same sample are listed, as sequenced in a study of T cells in Graves' hyperthyroidism and ophthalmopathy. TCR beta CDR3 sequences were amplified from RNA transcripts. Researchers ran a first-round RT-PCR on the TCR CDR3 using the HTBI primer set. TCRdb called the multiplex PCR reads again in MiXCR, with one record for every CDR3 protein. The table records 350,000 or so distinct CDR3 sequences, around 20% of them present only once. Material for sequencing was blood. All receptors derive from a woman aged 45 to 65 with Graves' hyperthyroidism.

The table lists this clonotype with a few counts. V gene TRBV3-1 combines with J gene TRBJ2-7; weak D call: TRBD1 (6 bases). Trimming stripped 0 bases from V and 6 bases from J, with 18 bases between. The CDR3 consists of 16 residues. CDR1 is LGHDT, CDR2 YNNKEL, per germline (reference sequence). CDR3 nucleotide sequence: TGTGCCAGCAGCCAAGAGGGGTTTCGGCAGGGGAGCGAGCAGTACTTC. Protein sequence: CASSQEGFRQGSEQYF.

This clonotype was seen ten or more times. The chain employs TRBV27 and TRBJ2-2; 7 bases match TRBD2. CDR3 length equals 12 residues. The ends lost 6 bases at V and 7 bases at J; junction bases unmatched: 2. Germline V gives CDR1 MNHEY, CDR2 SMNVEV (reference sequence). CDR3 region: CASSTGGGELFF. CDR3 in DNA: TGTGCCAGCAGCACGGGAGGCGGGGAGCTGTTTTTT.

This clonotype has just one count. The chain carries TRBV28 and TRBJ2-7, with TRBD2 matching 7 bases. Germline V lookup: CDR1 MDHEN, CDR2 SYDVKM. Losses at the gene ends were 8 bases for V and 1 base for J; bases not matched to a gene: 8. The length of the CDR3 is 14 residues. The CDR3 nucleotides read TGTGCCAGCGGGCCCCCGGGGGGTTCCTACGAGCAGTACTTC. Its translation is CASGPPGGSYEQYF.

This clonotype was seen repeatedly, ten times or more. The genes are TRBV28 and TRBJ1-1; a weak D match, TRBD1 (5 bases). Per the germline V gene, CDR1 is MDHEN and CDR2 is SYDVKM. The CDR3 totals 17 residues. V lost 2 bases, J lost 3 bases, and 19 bases lay in between. The CDR3 DNA is TGTGCCAGCAGTTTAAGGGGTATTATCGTTACTTACACTGAAGCTTTCTTT. The encoded protein is CASSLRGIIVTYTEAFF.

As regards this clonotype: Since a much larger clone is just one base distant, this may be a read error. Because the CDR3's place on the DNA is in doubt, the DNA is left out and the CDR3 is given as listed by TCRdb. This chain joins TRBV30 and TRBJ1-1; the table assigns TRBD1, which was not confirmed against the DNA. From its first to its last residue, the CDR3 has 16 amino acids. Germline assignment: CDR1 GTSNPN and CDR2 SVGIG (reference sequence). CDR3: CAWSVWGTGSITEALF.

There are a few counts of this clonotype. This chain links TRBV7-9 with TRBJ1-2; tentatively, D is TRBD1 (6 bases). V lost 5 bases to trimming and J lost 6 bases, with 19 bases between them. CDR3 length: 15 amino acids. The V gene's germline CDR1 is SEHNR and CDR2 FQNEAQ (reference sequence). The CDR3 loop reads CASSPRGPKFNGYTF. Here the CDR3 DNA reads TGTGCCAGCAGCCCCAGGGGACCAAAATTCAATGGCTACACCTTC.

This chain joins TRBV5-4 and TRBJ1-4; a possible D gene is TRBD1 (5 bases). The V end lost 4 bases, the J end lost 2 bases, and 12 bases lay between the germline ends. The CDR3 has 15 residues. CDR1 is SGHNT and CDR2 is YYREEE in the germline V gene (reference sequence). CDR3 loop: CASSRDVVTNEKLFF. The CDR3 DNA follows: TGTGCCAGCAGCCGGGACGTAGTGACTAATGAAAAACTGTTTTTT.

This clonotype was picked up many times. The V gene is TRBV18, the J gene TRBJ2-3; the match to TRBD2 covers 9 bases. J gave up 0 bases and V 5 bases, and 6 bases lay outside the gene matches. Germline values: CDR1 KGHSH, CDR2 LQKENI. The CDR3 consists of 16 residues. CDR3 region: CASSSSSGISTDTQYF. The CDR3 coding sequence is TGTGCCAGCTCATCCTCTAGCGGGATTAGCACAGATACGCAGTATTTT.

The table lists this clonotype with many counts. The V and J genes are TRBV12-3 or TRBV12-4 and TRBJ2-7; the D gene is possibly TRBD2 (7 bases). This CDR3 spans 16 amino acids. The V and J ends lost 4 bases and 5 bases respectively, with 21 bases between them. CDR3 DNA sequence: TGTGCCAGCAGTTACCTGTCGGGGGGCGGATTCAACGAGCAGTACTTC. It codes for CASSYLSGGGFNEQYF.

The chain has TRBV20-1 and TRBJ2-3; D gene ambiguous. V was shortened by 0 bases and J by 3 bases, with 10 bases between the two germline ends. From germline, CDR1 is DFQATT and CDR2 SNEGSKA (reference sequence). CDR3 size: 14 residues. The DNA of the CDR3 is TGCAGTGCTAGAGACAACCGTCGGACAGATACGCAGTATTTT. As protein: CSARDNRRTDTQYF.

There are many counts of this clonotype. The genes are TRBV6-2 or TRBV6-3 and TRBJ2-3; 7 bases line up with TRBD1. This CDR3 comprises 12 residues. The germline V gene has CDR1 MNHEY and CDR2 SVGEGT. V shed 10 bases and J 3 bases; nucleotides not matched to a gene: 4. CDR3 loop: CATRQGTDTQYF. In DNA, the CDR3 is TGTGCCACCCGACAGGGAACAGATACGCAGTATTTT.

This clonotype appeared many times. The chain carries TRBV29-1 and TRBJ2-7; 7 bases fit TRBD1. The trim removed 3 bases at V and 2 bases at J, leaving 1 base unmatched. This CDR3 spans 12 amino acids. Germline values: CDR1 SQVTM, CDR2 ANQGSEA. The CDR3 coding sequence is TGCAGCGTTGAGACAGGGACCTACGAGCAGTACTTC. Translation: CSVETGTYEQYF.

At least ten counts were recorded for this clonotype. The chain recombines TRBV10-3 with TRBJ2-3; TRBD2 matches at 7 bases. The length of the CDR3 is 14 residues. With 11 bases clipped from V and 2 bases from J, the junction kept 10 bases outside the gene matches. Germline assignment: CDR1 ENHRY and CDR2 SYGVKD. The CDR3, as DNA: TGTGCCTCCCGGGGTGGGAGGGACACAGATACGCAGTATTTT. Translated, it gives CASRGGRDTDTQYF.

V usage is TRBV28 and J usage is TRBJ2-7, with 14 positions matching TRBD2. The CDR3 has 15 residues. V shed 6 bases, J shed 4 bases, and the junction held 5 bases outside the gene matches. The germline gives CDR1 MDHEN, CDR2 SYDVKM. The CDR3 DNA sequence: TGTGCCAGCAGACTAGGGACTAGCGGGAGTTACGAGCAGTACTTC. This gives the protein CASRLGTSGSYEQYF. Looking up the rest from reference TRBV28 and TRBJ2-7 gives the full variable domain: DVKVTQSSRYLVKRTGEKVFLECVQDMDHENMFWYRQDPGLGLRLIYFSYDVKMKEKGDIPEGYSVSREKKERFSLILESASTNQTSMYLCASRLGTSGSYEQYFGPGTRLTVT.

This clonotype was counted once. The chain has TRBV10-3 and TRBJ1-1; D is unclear. In germline, CDR1 is ENHRY, CDR2 SYGVKD. This CDR3 contains 17 residues. With 0 bases removed from V and 2 bases from J, the gap between germline ends came to 16 bases. DNA for the CDR3: TGTGCCATCAGTGAGTCCATTTCCCTCTACAGAAACACTGAAGCTTTCTTT. It encodes CAISESISLYRNTEAFF.